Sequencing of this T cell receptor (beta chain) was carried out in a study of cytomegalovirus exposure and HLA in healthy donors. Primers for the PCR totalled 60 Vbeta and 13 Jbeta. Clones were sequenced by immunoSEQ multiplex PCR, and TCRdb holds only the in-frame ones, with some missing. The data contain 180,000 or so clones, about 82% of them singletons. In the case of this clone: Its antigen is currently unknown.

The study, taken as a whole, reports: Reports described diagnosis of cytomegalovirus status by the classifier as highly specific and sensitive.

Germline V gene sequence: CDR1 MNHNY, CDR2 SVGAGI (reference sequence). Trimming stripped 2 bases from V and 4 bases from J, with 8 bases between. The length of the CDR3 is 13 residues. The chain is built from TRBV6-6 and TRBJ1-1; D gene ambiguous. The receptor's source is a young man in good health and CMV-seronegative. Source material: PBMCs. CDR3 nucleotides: TGTGCCAGCAGTTACGGCGGGGTCACTGAAGCTTTCTTT. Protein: CASSYGGVTEAFF.